Given below is one T cell receptor beta chain in context. Each participant's cohort was designated according to participant-reported clinical history. The CDR3 loop spans 13 amino acids. CDR1 MDHEN and CDR2 SYDVKM come from the germline V gene. The V and J ends lost 4 bases and 8 bases respectively, with 14 bases between them. This sample was included in a study of blood T cell repertoires in COVID-19. On the study more broadly: Samples came from the United States, Italy and Spain, spanning acute and convalescent COVID-19.

In the original workflow: Amplification from reference gene primers served as the basis for estimated nucleated cell counts. Clones were read by immunoSEQ multiplex PCR, and TCRdb kept only the in-frame ones, dropping some. The DNA gave D and trimming, while V, J and clone size come from that table. The sample has about 220,000 clones, about 86% seen once; the top ten hold roughly 1.3%. The sequence was obtained from a woman aged 35 to 49 with acute COVID-19. Material for sequencing was PBMCs or T cells enriched from blood (not recorded which). The chain employs TRBV28 and TRBJ1-2; tentative D call: TRBD1 (5 bases). CDR3 amino acids: CASSWDSRRGYTF. DNA of the CDR3: TGTGCCAGCAGTTGGGACTCTCGAAGGGGCTACACCTTC.